The rows below give T cell receptor beta chains drawn from one sample of a study of response to subunit inactivated influenza vaccine. TCRdb fed the RT-PCR reads into MiXCR, producing one record per CDR3 protein. The sample lists over 400,000 distinct CDR3 sequences; over 10% were seen once. This specimen was PBMCs from blood, taken roughly 47 days after vaccination. These receptors were taken from a man aged 50 to 59 who received an inactivated influenza vaccine. Each CDR3 is given without its conserved first and last residue.

J	V	CDR3
TRBJ2-7	TRBV6-5	ASSYWSLHSYEQY
TRBJ2-1	TRBV4-1	ASSQGTEGGWDNEQF
TRBJ2-3	TRBV7-9	ASSLNRGLTDTQY
TRBJ2-3	TRBV6-2/TRBV6-3	ASSLRDRDTDTQY
TRBJ2-7	TRBV12-3/TRBV12-4	ASSLNHYEQY
TRBJ2-7	TRBV2	ASSSTGTGAYEQY
TRBJ2-7	TRBV5-1	ASSLDDYEQY
TRBJ2-7	TRBV15	ATSRGTSGVRKY
TRBJ1-6	TRBV4-3	ASSQVAGQMRSPLH
TRBJ2-3	TRBV15	ATSRDPTATDTQY
TRBJ2-3	TRBV7-2	ASSPSGEADTQY
TRBJ2-5	TRBV7-6	ASSFLGQASVETQY
TRBJ2-5	TRBV27	ASSPRTFQETQY
TRBJ2-7	TRBV20-1	SARDGGGSVYEQY
TRBJ2-5	TRBV7-9	ASSLGQSNQETQY
TRBJ2-7	TRBV5-1	ASSLPGTGGEQY
TRBJ1-4	TRBV28	ASSLPGTGGEKLF
TRBJ2-3	TRBV20-1	SAHGQVRADTQY
TRBJ2-2	TRBV19	ASSTGHGELF
TRBJ1-2	TRBV27	ASRKDRVDYGYT
TRBJ2-4	TRBV4-3	ASSVGTSKNIQY
TRBJ2-1	TRBV12-3/TRBV12-4	ASSFLGNEQF
TRBJ1-2	TRBV12-3/TRBV12-4	ASSDRGFSYT
TRBJ2-5	TRBV20-1	SAISGTSGGWETQY
TRBJ2-7	TRBV7-2	ASGTTSGRGVSYEQY